Listed below are T cell receptor beta chains from one sample, sequenced in a study of blood T cells in healthy people across ages. TCRdb processed the 5' RACE reads anew with MiXCR; each CDR3 protein has one entry. Of roughly 700,000 distinct CDR3 sequences listed, about 30% were seen once; the top ten hold 15%. The sample consisted of blood. These receptors were collected from a woman of 80 years or more in good health. Each CDR3 is given with its conserved first and last residue. The D gene is left open where the match is weak. Size is stated for part of the rows, as once, few or many counts, or as a class when the clone is expanded.

clone size	V gene	D gene	J gene	CDR3 DNA	CDR3 protein
NA	TRBV15	TRBD1	TRBJ1-3	TGTGCCACCAGCAGTTCGCCGGGACAGGGAGAAAACACCAGATATTTT	CATSSSPGQGENTRYF
once	TRBV20-1	TRBD2	TRBJ2-1	TGCAGTGCTAGAACCAGCGGGGGGTTCGACAATGAGCAGTTCTTC	CSARTSGGFDNEQFF
many	TRBV4-1	TRBD2	TRBJ2-1	TGCGCCAGCAGCACCCCGGGACTAGCGGGGGACAATGAGCAGTTCTTC	CASSTPGLAGDNEQFF
many	TRBV29-1	NA	TRBJ1-2	TGCAGCGTTTGGCAGAACTATGGCTACACCTTC	CSVWQNYGYTF
NA	TRBV7-2	NA	TRBJ1-1	TGTGCCAGCAGCTTAGTGGGAGGGGTTGATTTCTTT	CASSLVGGVDFF
NA	TRBV10-3	NA	TRBJ1-6	TGTGCCATCAGTGAGGTGACAGGAGGGAATTCACCCCTCCACTTT	CAISEVTGGNSPLHF
NA	TRBV28	NA	TRBJ1-5	TGTGCCAGCAGACCAGGGAATCAGCCCCAGCATTTT	CASRPGNQPQHF
NA	TRBV5-5	NA	TRBJ1-1	TGTGCCAGCAGCTGGGTTCAGAGCACTGAAGCTTTCTTT	CASSWVQSTEAFF
NA	TRBV20-1	NA	TRBJ2-1	TGCAGTGCTAGAGATGTTAACACCGGGGCAGCAGACAATGAGCAGTTCTTC	CSARDVNTGAADNEQFF
many	TRBV20-1	NA	TRBJ1-2	TGCAGTGCGCATGGGACGGCGGCTCGGGATGGCTACACCTTC	CSAHGTAARDGYTF
NA	TRBV20-1	NA	TRBJ2-4	TGCAGTGGAACCTGGGGGTCGTCCAAAAACATTCAGTACTTC	CSGTWGSSKNIQYF
NA	TRBV6-6	NA	TRBJ1-6	TGTGCCAGCAGTGCCCTCCAGGGGAAGGGGACACCCCTCCACTTT	CASSALQGKGTPLHF
many	TRBV7-9	NA	TRBJ2-7	TGTGCCAGCAGCCACCTAGGCGGCGGCGAGCAGTACTTC	CASSHLGGGEQYF
NA	TRBV6-1	NA	TRBJ2-7	TGTGCCAGCAGTTCAGGGGCACTTTACGAGCAGTACTTC	CASSSGALYEQYF
many	TRBV6-5	NA	TRBJ2-7	TGTGCCAGCAGTTACTCAGGGGACACCTACGAGCAGTACTTC	CASSYSGDTYEQYF
NA	TRBV12-3/TRBV12-4	TRBD2	TRBJ2-5	TGTGCCAGCACCCCGAGCGGGGTCCGGGAGGCCCAGTACTTC	CASTPSGVREAQYF
many	TRBV5-4	TRBD2	TRBJ2-1	TGTGCCAGCAGTCCCCCTCCAGCGGGGGGCATCCTCTACAATGAGCAGTTCTTC	CASSPPPAGGILYNEQFF
many	TRBV6-5	TRBD1	TRBJ2-3	TGTGCCAGCAGCACAGACAGGGGGCCTATAGATACGCAGTATTTT	CASSTDRGPIDTQYF
many	TRBV15	NA	TRBJ2-1	TGTGCCACCAGCGCGGACGCTTCCTACAATGAGCAGTTCTTC	CATSADASYNEQFF
many	TRBV12-3/TRBV12-4	NA	TRBJ2-1	TGTGCCAGCAGCCATGGAATCGGCTCCTACAATGAGCAGTTCTTC	CASSHGIGSYNEQFF
few	TRBV12-3/TRBV12-4	NA	TRBJ2-2	TGTGCCAGCAGTTCCTATCTCCAGAAGGGCGGCACCGGGGAGCTGTTTTTT	CASSSYLQKGGTGELFF
NA	TRBV29-1	NA	TRBJ2-1	TGCAGCGTTGAATCGGCTCTCTACAATGAGCAGTTCTTC	CSVESALYNEQFF
many	TRBV27	TRBD2	TRBJ2-7	TGTGCCAGCAGTCTATCACCGGGGGGTAGCTCCTACGAGCAGTACTTC	CASSLSPGGSSYEQYF
many	TRBV4-1	NA	TRBJ1-4	TGCGCCAGCAGCCAAGACGGGTACGAGACGGCTAATGAAAAACTGTTTTTT	CASSQDGYETANEKLFF